These 25 T cell receptor beta chains share one sample of origin, sequenced in a study of T-cell memory formation after mild COVID-19. TCRdb re-derived calls from the 5' RACE reads in MiXCR, one entry per CDR3 protein. The data hold 150,000 to 200,000 distinct CDR3 sequences, with roughly a third observed a single time. The sample was PBMCs or a T cell subset sorted from them (not recorded which). The receptors were sampled from an adult woman who had mild COVID-19 (a few samples of this study predate the infection). Cell type and time point are not known.

The chain has TRBV20-1 and TRBJ2-1, with 11 positions matching TRBD2. Germline V lookup: CDR1 DFQATT, CDR2 SNEGSKA (reference sequence). V lost 5 bases and J lost 7; bases outside the gene matches: 7. The CDR3 contains 14 residues. The CDR3 nucleotides are TGCAGTGCTGCTACTAGCGGGAGAGCTAATGAGCAGTTCTTC. It is translated as CSAATSGRANEQFF.

The chain recombines TRBV4-1 with TRBJ2-1; D not certain. The CDR3 contains 14 residues. Trimming shortened V by 0 bases and J by 8 bases, and 11 bases separated the two germline ends. CDR1 MGHRA and CDR2 YSYEKL come from the germline V gene. The CDR3: CASSQDLGRDEQFF. CDR3 nucleotides: TGCGCCAGCAGCCAAGATCTTGGAAGGGATGAGCAGTTCTTC.

This clonotype showed up just a few times. The chain employs TRBV12-3 or TRBV12-4 and TRBJ2-3; no firm D call. The CDR3 length is 13 residues. The ends were cut back, 6 bases at V and 4 bases at J, with 11 bases in the middle. CDR3 DNA: TGTGCCAGCAGCCCGGTGGGGTCAGATACGCAGTATTTT. This gives the protein CASSPVGSDTQYF.

For this clonotype: A junction end diverges from the germline sequence, so it may reflect a read error. This sequence joins TRBV5-6 and TRBJ2-7, with 9 positions matching TRBD1. CDR3 length equals 12 residues. CDR1 and CDR2 from the germline V gene are SGHDT and YYEEEE. CDR3 sequence: CASRRDREPPDF. The CDR3 DNA sequence: TGTGCCAGCAGAAGGGACAGGGAGCCGCCGGACTTC.

CDR3 bases: TGCGCCAGCAGTGGGACAGGAGTTCCCAGCACAGATACGCAGTATTTT. This translates into CASSGTGVPSTDTQYF. The V gene is TRBV5-1, the J gene TRBJ2-3; 8 bases match TRBD1. CDR3 length: 16 residues. Germline values: CDR1 SGHRS, CDR2 YFSETQ. The junction had 8 bases not matched to a gene; V was cut back by 5 bases and J by 0 bases.

This chain connects TRBV20-1 to TRBJ2-1, with 7 nucleotides matching TRBD2. CDR1 and CDR2 from the germline V gene are DFQATT and SNEGSKA (reference sequence). This CDR3 region has 15 residues. The junction had 10 bases not matched to a gene; V was cut back by 2 bases and J by 6 bases. DNA of the CDR3: TGCAGTGCTAGATCGTTGAGGGAGGGCCTCAATGAGCAGTTCTTC. Translated: CSARSLREGLNEQFF.

This rearrangement joins TRBV2 to TRBJ2-7, with a possible D match to TRBD2 (6 bases). Germline loops: CDR1 SNHLY, CDR2 FYNNEI. V dropped 6 bases and J dropped 0 bases, with 15 bases sitting between them. The CDR3 has 15 residues. The CDR3 bases are TGTGCCAGCAGGATGGAGGGTAGCACCTCCTACGAGCAGTACTTC. Protein product: CASRMEGSTSYEQYF. Full variable domain (missing parts from reference TRBV2 and TRBJ2-7): EPEVTQTPSHQVTQMGQEVILRCVPISNHLYFYWYRQILGQKVEFLVSFYNNEISEKSEIFDDQFSVERPDGSNFTLKIRSTKLEDSAMYFCASRMEGSTSYEQYFGPGTRLTVT.

CDR3 region: CATSDHMTSGKGAQYF. Written as DNA, the CDR3 is TGTGCCACCAGTGATCATATGACTAGCGGGAAAGGGGCCCAGTACTTC. This sequence joins TRBV24-1 and TRBJ2-5; 11 positions agree with TRBD2. This CDR3 is built from 16 residues. Germline V gives CDR1 KGHDR, CDR2 SFDVKD. Losses at the gene ends were 3 bases for V and 9 bases for J; bases not matched to a gene: 11.

This clonotype turned up a few times. CDR3: CSVARGAGITDTQYF. The CDR3 DNA is TGCAGCGTTGCCCGGGGAGCGGGTATCACAGATACGCAGTATTTT. The chain uses TRBV29-1 and TRBJ2-3; D may be TRBD2 (6 bases). The germline V gene encodes CDR1 SQVTM and CDR2 ANQGSEA. The CDR3 consists of 15 residues. Trimming cost V 4 bases and J 2 bases, with 16 bases left between them.

The chain employs TRBV12-3 or TRBV12-4 and TRBJ1-1; D is ambiguous. V gave up 0 bases and J gave up 3 bases, with 11 bases separating them. This CDR3 contains 15 residues. The CDR3 DNA is TGTGCCAGCAGTTTAGCAGGTCAGTTGGACACTGAAGCTTTCTTT. Protein sequence: CASSLAGQLDTEAFF.

The sample holds many counts of this clonotype. This chain links TRBV7-6 with TRBJ2-3; 13 bases align to TRBD2. Germline CDR1 is SGHVS and CDR2 is FNYEAQ. After removal of 4 bases from V and 3 bases from J, the junction contained 13 bases not matched to a gene. CDR3 length: 19 amino acids. This CDR3 reads CASSYLVWTSGSSTDTQYF. In nucleotides, the CDR3 is TGTGCCAGCAGCTACCTGGTGTGGACTAGCGGGAGTTCAACAGATACGCAGTATTTT.

This clonotype was detected a few times. An end of the junction does not agree with germline; a read error may underlie this. The chain joins TRBV20-1 to TRBJ2-7; D is ambiguous. Germline assignment: CDR1 DFQATT and CDR2 SNEGSKA (reference sequence). The CDR3 totals 14 residues. The CDR3 loop is CSARPQDQVYVQYF. The CDR3 region has the DNA TGCAGTGCTAGACCCCAGGACCAGGTTTACGTGCAGTACTTC.

This clonotype occurred a few times. The rearrangement joins TRBV11-2 to TRBJ2-1, with TRBD2 as a possible D gene (5 bases). CDR1 is SGHAT and CDR2 is FQNNGV in the germline V gene. The CDR3 has 13 amino acids. Trimming cost V 5 bases and J 6 bases, with 11 bases left between them. DNA of the CDR3: TGTGCCAGCAGCCACCCCCGGGGCAATGAGCAGTTCTTC. It translates to CASSHPRGNEQFF.

This clonotype was seen a handful of times. The rearrangement links TRBV10-3 to TRBJ1-5; no firm D call. The CDR3 sequence is 14 residues long. Germline lookup yields CDR1 ENHRY and CDR2 SYGVKD. The V end lost 4 bases, the J end lost 4 bases, and 11 bases lay between the germline ends. In DNA, the CDR3 is TGTGCCATCAGTGGACTTGAGGGAAATCAGCCCCAGCATTTT. This encodes CAISGLEGNQPQHF.

V usage is TRBV14 and J usage is TRBJ1-2; D ambiguous. V was trimmed by 3 bases and J by 3 bases, leaving 11 bases between them. From germline, CDR1 is SGHDN and CDR2 FVKESK. The CDR3 totals 14 residues. The CDR3 sequence is CASSHSASYYGYTF. The DNA of the CDR3 is TGTGCCAGCAGCCACTCGGCTTCCTACTATGGCTACACCTTC. Full variable domain (rest looked up from reference TRBV14 and TRBJ1-2): EAGVTQFPSHSVIEKGQTVTLRCDPISGHDNLYWYRRVMGKEIKFLLHFVKESKQDESGMPNNRFLAERTGGTYSTLKVQPAELEDSGVYFCASSHSASYYGYTFGSGTRLTVV.

V gene TRBV7-9 combines with J gene TRBJ2-7; 9 bases align to TRBD1. This CDR3 spans 13 amino acids. Germline assignment: CDR1 SEHNR and CDR2 FQNEAQ (reference sequence). J was trimmed by 3 bases and V by 5 bases; bases with no gene match: 2. CDR3 region: CASSPDRGYEQYF. CDR3 in DNA: TGTGCCAGCAGCCCGGACAGGGGCTACGAGCAGTACTTC.

This clonotype was picked up one time. A much larger clone is a single base away; this may be a read error. This rearrangement joins TRBV20-1 to TRBJ1-2; maybe TRBD1 (5 bases). Germline CDR1 reads DFQATT; CDR2 reads SNEGSKA (reference sequence). Trimming shortened V by 2 bases and J by 6 bases, and 13 bases separated the two germline ends. The CDR3 extends over 13 amino acids. The CDR3 coding sequence is TGCAGTGCTAGATGGAGTTCGGGGGATGGCTACACCTTC. It encodes CSARWSSGDGYTF.

This clonotype was counted once. The V gene is TRBV24-1, the J gene TRBJ1-5; D remains unclear. The length of the CDR3 is 15 residues. Trimming took off 1 base at V and 3 bases at J, with 9 bases between the two ends. The V gene's germline CDR1 is KGHDR and CDR2 SFDVKD. CDR3: CATSDFGGPNQPQHF. The CDR3 DNA reads TGTGCCACCAGTGATTTTGGCGGGCCCAATCAGCCCCAGCATTTT.

The chain couples TRBV9 to TRBJ2-7; D unclear. V was pared by 0 bases and J by 4 bases, with 8 bases between. The CDR3 spans 13 residues. Germline CDR1 SGDLS, CDR2 YYNGEE. CDR3 in DNA: TGTGCCAGCAGCGTAGCGTGGGGTTACGAGCAGTACTTC. It translates to CASSVAWGYEQYF.

This chain connects TRBV9 to TRBJ1-1; no reliable D call. The germline CDR1 and CDR2 sequences are SGDLS and YYNGEE. Trimming removed 0 bases from V and 5 bases from J, with 14 bases in between. The CDR3 sequence is 15 residues long. The CDR3 spells CASSVEGELRTEAFF. In DNA, the CDR3 is TGTGCCAGCAGCGTAGAGGGCGAACTGCGGACTGAAGCTTTCTTT.

CDR3 sequence: CASRGWGGDRENEKLFF. CDR3 nucleotides: TGTGCCAGCAGGGGATGGGGCGGGGACAGGGAGAATGAAAAACTGTTTTTT. The chain joins TRBV27 to TRBJ1-4; the match to TRBD1 covers 9 bases. Germline-derived CDR1 and CDR2 are MNHEY and SMNVEV (reference sequence). The CDR3 is 17 amino acids. Trimming took 6 bases from V and 5 from J; bases not matched to a gene: 13.

The DNA for the CDR3 is TGTGCCAGCAGTCCGGGACAGGGTTGGTCCTACGAGCAGTACTTC. Its translation is CASSPGQGWSYEQYF. The chain has TRBV7-9 and TRBJ2-7, with TRBD1 matching 9 bases. The CDR3 runs 15 residues. The junction had 7 bases not matched to a gene; V was cut back by 6 bases and J by 1 base. Germline lookup yields CDR1 SEHNR and CDR2 FQNEAQ (reference sequence).

This clonotype turned up a few times. CDR3 residues: CASSYTGDSHGYTF. As DNA, the CDR3 is TGTGCCAGCAGCTATACAGGGGATTCCCATGGCTACACCTTC. The chain joins TRBV7-9 to TRBJ1-2; 7 bases are shared with TRBD1. Trimming cost V 4 bases and J 6 bases; bases outside gene matches: 8. CDR3 length: 14 amino acids. Per germline, CDR1 SEHNR and CDR2 FQNEAQ (reference sequence).

The genes are TRBV3-1 and TRBJ1-2, with 7 bases aligning to TRBD1. Per the germline V gene, CDR1 is LGHDT and CDR2 is YNNKEL (reference sequence). The junction had 8 bases not matched to a gene; V was cut back by 0 bases and J by 4 bases. The length of the CDR3 is 16 residues. CDR3 bases: TGTGCCAGCAGCCAAGATACGACAGGGAGGTCCTATGGCTACACCTTC. This codes for CASSQDTTGRSYGYTF. The entire variable domain, with the rest obtained from reference TRBV3-1 and TRBJ1-2, is as follows: DTAVSQTPKYLVTQMGNDKSIKCEQNLGHDTMYWYKQDSKKFLKIMFSYNNKELIINETVPNRFSPKSPDKAHLNLHINSLELGDSAVYFCASSQDTTGRSYGYTFGSGTRLTVV.

There are a few counts of this clonotype. The gene calls are TRBV7-6 and TRBJ2-7, with 9 bases lining up with TRBD2. The V gene's germline CDR1 is SGHVS and CDR2 FNYEAQ. Trimming cost V 2 bases and J 4 bases; bases outside gene matches: 6. The CDR3 extends over 15 amino acids. As DNA, the CDR3 is TGTGCCAGCAGCTTATGGCGGGAGGGCCCGTACGAGCAGTACTTC. Its translation is CASSLWREGPYEQYF.